The table lists the clone carrying this T cell receptor beta chain with many counts. Its antigen is still unknown. In making diagnoses, clinical symptoms, serum thyroxine and TRAb, thyroid ultrasound and orbital computed tomography were all used. PBMCs came from 10 ml fresh peripheral blood. V shed 0 bases and J shed 7 bases, with 13 bases lying between them. Germline CDR1 is LGHDT and CDR2 is YNNKEL (reference sequence). This CDR3 is built from 15 residues. The source material, RNA transcripts, was used to amplify TCR beta CDR3 regions. The TCR CDR3 was amplified in a first-round RT-PCR using the HTBI primer set. MiXCR was run by TCRdb on the multiplex PCR reads, yielding one entry per CDR3 protein. The sample records 300,000 to 450,000 distinct CDR3 sequences, more than 20% being singletons. This sample was taken from a study of T cells in Graves' hyperthyroidism and ophthalmopathy. Findings of the study overall: Blood also contained most expanded thyroid clonotypes above 0.001. With a median lead of roughly 6.2 months before onset, the model predicted ophthalmopathy.

The sample was blood. This chain links TRBV3-1 with TRBJ2-1, with D unclear. This clonotype was obtained from a man in his fifties or sixties with Graves' hyperthyroidism. The CDR3 bases are TGTGCCAGCAGCCAAGAGCAAGGGAAAGGGAATGAGCAGTTCTTC. Translated: CASSQEQGKGNEQFF.